One TCR beta chain is described in this entry. Its specificity is unknown. The sample originates from a study of blood T cells in healthy people across ages. Study results and limitations: Long-lived and aged donors differed, with more naive CD4+ cells and higher diversity in the long-lived. The study regarded diversity estimates from one million T cells as underestimates.

About 10 milliliters of peripheral blood were drawn from each donor into EDTA-treated tubes. Each sample gave at least 7 million isolated PBMCs. A J-beta primer mix and a sample-barcoded 5' primer were used in a second PCR of roughly 6 to 11 cycles. TCRdb fed the 5' RACE reads into MiXCR, producing one record per CDR3 protein. The sample holds fewer than 2 million distinct CDR3 sequences; about 39% are singletons and the top ten take approximately 22%. This CDR3 comprises 16 residues. Trimming at V came to 5 bases and at J to 7 bases, leaving 12 bases not matched to a gene. Per the germline V gene, CDR1 is SGHTA and CDR2 is FQGNSA.

Sequencing was carried out using blood. The rearrangement uses TRBV7-2 and TRBJ2-1; 9 positions agree with TRBD1. The receptor was isolated from a human donor in good health. CDR3 residues: CASSPLTGGGINEQFF. CDR3 nucleotides: TGTGCCAGCAGCCCGCTCACAGGGGGCGGAATAAATGAGCAGTTCTTC.